The 9 T cell receptor beta chains below come from one sample, sequenced in a study of regulatory T cells in long-lasting Graves disease. Indicated time point: newly diagnosed GD, antithyroid drugs for less than 3 months. The authors made the TCR library using RNA they extracted from PBMCs. Building of the TCR beta libraries involved iRepertoire HTBI primers and Arm-PCR of CDR3 regions. TCRdb called the multiplex PCR reads again in MiXCR, with one record for every CDR3 protein. Among more than 300,000 distinct CDR3 sequences listed, about a sixth were seen once. The input for sequencing was peripheral blood mononuclear cells (PBMCs), taken at new diagnosis, from a patient treated with antithyroid drugs. The receptor source for this set is a female donor with Graves disease.

This clonotype was seen only a few times. Its ends do not fully match the called genes, so a read error is possible. The gene calls are TRBV18 and TRBJ2-1; TRBD1 matches at 11 bases. CDR1 and CDR2 from the germline V gene are KGHSH and LQKENI. This CDR3 is 11 amino acids long. The CDR3 reads CASSPSGQGDF. Written as DNA, the CDR3 is TGTGCCAGCTCACCCTCGGGACAGGGGGACTTC. Using reference TRBV18 and TRBJ2-1 for the parts outside the CDR3, the full variable domain is NAGVMQNPRHLVRRRGQEARLRCSPMKGHSHVYWYRQLPEEGLKFMVYLQKENIIDESGMPKERFSAEFPKEGPSILRIQQVVRGDSAAYFCASSPSGQGDFGPGTRLTVL.

At least ten counts were recorded for this clonotype. The chain has TRBV2 and TRBJ1-1, with D possibly being TRBD1 (6 bases). This CDR3 has 14 residues. V was shortened by 8 bases and J by 3 bases, with 16 bases between the two germline ends. The germline CDR1 and CDR2 sequences are SNHLY and FYNNEI. CDR3 nucleotides: TGTGCCAGCCGTCAGGGGATCATGGACACTGAAGCTTTCTTT. Translating it yields CASRQGIMDTEAFF.

This chain's CDR3 is CASKGLAGAVSTDTQYF. Written as DNA, the CDR3 is TGTGCCAGTAAAGGGCTAGCGGGGGCCGTTAGCACAGATACGCAGTATTTT. The chain joins TRBV19 to TRBJ2-3, with 10 bases aligning to TRBD2. CDR3 size: 17 residues. J was trimmed by 0 bases and V by 7 bases; bases with no gene match: 10. Germline CDR1 and CDR2: LNHDA and SQIVND (reference sequence).

The chain employs TRBV19 and TRBJ1-5; 8 positions agree with TRBD1. This CDR3 is built from 13 residues. Germline V gene lookup returns CDR1 LNHDA and CDR2 SQIVND (reference sequence). The V gene end was trimmed by 4 bases and the J gene end by 6 bases; junction bases not matched to a gene: 2. The DNA of the CDR3 is TGTGCCAGTAGTACAACAGGGGGTCAGCCCCAGCATTTT. This gives the protein CASSTTGGQPQHF.

This clonotype was seen many times. J is TRBJ2-4 and V is TRBV10-3, with D unclear. Germline V CDR1 and CDR2: ENHRY, SYGVKD. The V gene lost 0 bases and the J gene lost 1 base, with 7 bases spanning the gap. The length of the CDR3 is 15 residues. CDR3 nucleotides: TGTGCCATCAGTGAGTCAGTAGTGGCCAAAAACATTCAGTACTTC. This codes for CAISESVVAKNIQYF.

This clonotype occurred many times. The chain uses TRBV29-1 and TRBJ1-2; no firm D call. The CDR3 sequence is 17 residues long. Germline values: CDR1 SQVTM, CDR2 ANQGSEA. The V end was cut by 7 bases, the J end by 4 bases, with 28 bases between. Here the CDR3 reads CSAQEGRGLGESYGYTF. CDR3 in DNA: TGCAGCGCTCAGGAAGGGCGTGGATTGGGTGAATCCTATGGCTACACCTTC.

This clonotype was seen more than once but under ten times. V usage is TRBV7-2 and J usage is TRBJ1-4, with 7 bases that match TRBD1. The germline V gene has CDR1 SGHTA and CDR2 FQGNSA. Trimming cost V 5 bases and J 5 bases; bases outside gene matches: 11. The CDR3 consists of 16 residues. CDR3 sequence: CASSLLGTEVNEKLFF. In DNA, the CDR3 is TGTGCCAGCAGCCTATTAGGGACAGAAGTAAATGAAAAACTGTTTTTT.

This clonotype showed up many times. This chain joins TRBV12-3 or TRBV12-4 and TRBJ1-4, with D tentatively TRBD1 (6 bases). The V and J ends lost 1 base and 1 base respectively, with 7 bases between them. This CDR3 region has 15 residues. The CDR3 reads CASSLVQGTNEKLFF. The CDR3 region has the DNA TGTGCCAGCAGTTTAGTACAGGGAACTAATGAAAAACTGTTTTTT.

This clonotype was seen a handful of times. The chain recombines TRBV30 with TRBJ2-1; D uncertain. The CDR3 sequence is 14 residues long. V was shortened by 1 base and J by 0 bases, with 7 bases between the two germline ends. Germline-derived CDR1 and CDR2 are GTSNPN and SVGIG (reference sequence). CDR3 in amino acids: CAWSELSSYNEQFF. The CDR3 DNA reads TGTGCCTGGAGTGAGTTGAGCTCCTACAATGAGCAGTTCTTC.